The 26 T cell receptor beta chains below all came from one sample that was sequenced in a study of blood T cell repertoires in COVID-19. Using immunoSEQ multiplex PCR, the repertoire was profiled, and TCRdb retains in-frame clones only, with some absent. Of some 270,000 clones listed, nearly 90% are singletons. The sequenced material came from PBMCs or T cells enriched from blood (not recorded which). The receptors were sampled from a woman aged 60-75 years who had recovered from COVID-19.

The chain uses TRBV29-1 and TRBJ1-2, with D perhaps matching TRBD1 (5 bases). The germline V gene encodes CDR1 SQVTM and CDR2 ANQGSEA. The ends were cut back, 6 bases at V and 2 bases at J, with 16 bases in the middle. The CDR3 has 14 amino acids. CDR3 DNA sequence: TGCAGCGTGGGAGGGGACGGCTCAAACTATGGCTACACCTTC. This sequence encodes CSVGGDGSNYGYTF.

This chain links TRBV5-1 with TRBJ2-2; a weak D match, TRBD1 (5 bases). The CDR3 has 15 amino acids. Trimming removed 4 bases at V and 6 bases at J, with 16 bases between. CDR1 is SGHRS and CDR2 is YFSETQ in the germline V gene. CDR3 nucleotide sequence: TGCGCCAGCAGCCATGGGGCAGGGCCCTCCGGGGAGCTGTTTTTT. Its translation is CASSHGAGPSGELFF.

This chain connects TRBV7-9 to TRBJ1-1, with a weak D call TRBD1 (6 bases). CDR1 SEHNR and CDR2 FQNEAQ come from the germline V gene (reference sequence). V lost 5 bases and J lost 6, with 13 bases in between. This CDR3 has 13 amino acids. In DNA form, the CDR3 reads TGTGCCAGCAGCACCCAGAGGGGGTCTGAAGCTTTCTTT. Protein: CASSTQRGSEAFF.

The chain uses TRBV7-2 and TRBJ2-3; 12 bases map to TRBD2. After removal of 4 bases from V and 4 bases from J, the junction contained 6 bases not matched to a gene. CDR1 is SGHTA, CDR2 FQGNSA, per germline. The CDR3 is 16 residues long. For the CDR3, the DNA is TGTGCCAGCAGCTCCAGACTAGCGGGAGATTCAGATACGCAGTATTTT. Translating gives CASSSRLAGDSDTQYF.

This chain connects TRBV6-5 to TRBJ1-2, with D perhaps TRBD1 (6 bases). The germline gives CDR1 MNHEY, CDR2 SVGAGI. The germline V and J ends were trimmed by 4 bases and 2 bases, with 17 bases remaining between them. The CDR3 is made up of 16 amino acids. The CDR3 is CASSLFPRTANYGYTF. For the CDR3, the DNA is TGTGCCAGCAGTTTATTCCCTAGGACAGCCAACTATGGCTACACCTTC.

This chain connects TRBV6-2 or TRBV6-3 to TRBJ1-3; no firm D call. The CDR3 is made up of 16 amino acids. Germline-derived CDR1 and CDR2 are MNHEY and SVGEGT. Trimming cost V 6 bases and J 0 bases, with 15 bases left between them. This CDR3 is CASSPIPPSSGNTIYF. CDR3 nucleotides: TGTGCCAGCAGCCCTATACCTCCGAGCTCTGGAAACACCATATATTTT.

J is TRBJ2-3 and V is TRBV28; 8 bases line up with TRBD2. V was pared by 5 bases and J by 2 bases, with 15 bases of the junction left unmatched. The length of the CDR3 is 18 residues. Germline values: CDR1 MDHEN, CDR2 SYDVKM. The CDR3, as DNA: TGTGCCAGCAGTCGACCGGCTGGGTCTAGCGGGTTCACAGATACGCAGTATTTT. Protein sequence: CASSRPAGSSGFTDTQYF.

The genes are TRBV11-2 and TRBJ1-6; TRBD1 matches at 8 bases. The V gene end was trimmed by 6 bases and the J gene end by 9 bases; junction bases not matched to a gene: 10. Germline V CDR1 and CDR2: SGHAT, FQNNGV. The CDR3 covers 15 residues. CDR3: CASRPQGARTSPLHF. CDR3 bases: TGTGCCAGCAGACCTCAGGGGGCGCGGACTTCACCCCTCCACTTT.

J is TRBJ1-1 and V is TRBV28, with D perhaps TRBD1 (5 bases). Trimming stripped 3 bases from V and 3 bases from J, with 17 bases between. In germline, CDR1 is MDHEN, CDR2 SYDVKM. The CDR3 runs to 16 residues. DNA of the CDR3: TGTGCCAGCAGTTTGGCAGGGAGGATGGGGGACACTGAAGCTTTCTTT. The encoded protein is CASSLAGRMGDTEAFF.

The genes are TRBV10-2 and TRBJ2-7, with D unresolved. The CDR3 length is 14 residues. V lost 6 bases and J lost 0, with 12 bases in between. The germline V gene has CDR1 WSHSY and CDR2 SAAADI. DNA of the CDR3: TGCGCCAGCAGCGTAACCCGGAGCTCCTACGAGCAGTACTTC. Protein product: CASSVTRSSYEQYF.

The V and J genes are TRBV10-1 and TRBJ1-6, with a tentative D call TRBD1 (6 bases). The CDR3 runs 13 residues. The germline gives CDR1 WNHNN, CDR2 SYGVQD (reference sequence). V lost 4 bases and J lost 10, with 11 bases in between. The CDR3 protein is CASSGQAGSPLHF. In DNA, the CDR3 is TGCGCCAGCAGTGGACAGGCCGGCTCACCCCTCCACTTT.

The CDR3 region has the DNA TGCGCCAGCAGCCACAGGGGAAGGGGGGAAGCTTTCTTT. This translates into CASSHRGRGEAFF. The chain has TRBV4-1 and TRBJ1-1; weak D call: TRBD1 (6 bases). This CDR3 region has 13 residues. V shed 3 bases and J shed 8 bases, with 13 bases lying between them. Germline values: CDR1 MGHRA, CDR2 YSYEKL.

The rearrangement uses TRBV5-1 and TRBJ2-3, with TRBD2 matching 12 bases. The CDR3 has 17 amino acids. Germline V gene sequence: CDR1 SGHRS, CDR2 YFSETQ. V dropped 4 bases and J dropped 2; count of bases not matched to a gene: 8. For the CDR3, the DNA is TGCGCCAGCAGCCAAGGACTAGCGGGAATTAACACAGATACGCAGTATTTT. The encoded protein is CASSQGLAGINTDTQYF. Complete variable domain (other parts from reference TRBV5-1 and TRBJ2-3): KAGVTQTPRYLIKTRGQQVTLSCSPISGHRSVSWYQQTPGQGLQFLFEYFSETQRNKGNFPGRFSGRQFSNSRSEMNVSTLELGDSALYLCASSQGLAGINTDTQYFGPGTRLTVL.

This clone was observed once. The rearrangement joins TRBV11-3 to TRBJ2-2; 7 bases align to TRBD2. With V trimmed by 2 bases and J by 4 bases, 1 base remained unmatched. Germline assignment: CDR1 SGHNT and CDR2 YENEEA. CDR3 length equals 14 residues. The DNA for the CDR3 is TGTGCCAGCAGCTTATGGGGGGGCACCGGGGAGCTGTTTTTT. This sequence encodes CASSLWGGTGELFF.

The V gene is TRBV19, the J gene TRBJ1-2; 8 bases line up with TRBD1. The CDR3 runs 16 residues. The ends lost 5 bases at V and 0 bases at J; junction bases unmatched: 8. The germline gives CDR1 LNHDA, CDR2 SQIVND (reference sequence). CDR3 sequence reads: CASSARQGKTNYGYTF. Written as DNA, the CDR3 is TGTGCCAGTAGTGCGCGACAGGGGAAAACTAACTATGGCTACACCTTC.

The V gene is TRBV11-3, the J gene TRBJ1-2; possibly TRBD1 for D (6 bases). The CDR3 has 15 amino acids. Trimming removed 5 bases from V and 4 bases from J, with 17 bases in between. Germline V gene sequence: CDR1 SGHNT, CDR2 YENEEA. In nucleotides, the CDR3 is TGTGCCAGCAGCCAGGGGTCCCCCCGGGGCTATGGCTACACCTTC. Translation gives CASSQGSPRGYGYTF.

The chain joins TRBV2 to TRBJ2-7, with TRBD2 matching over 7 bases. The CDR3 length is 12 residues. After removal of 2 bases from V and 13 bases from J, the junction contained 8 bases not matched to a gene. Germline V CDR1 and CDR2: SNHLY, FYNNEI. DNA for the CDR3: TGTGCCAGCAGTGAATACGGGCTAGCGGTATACTTC. Translating it yields CASSEYGLAVYF.

The table lists this clone with a few counts. The chain is built from TRBV7-9 and TRBJ1-4; 8 bases line up with TRBD1. The J segment lost 11 bases and the V segment lost 4 bases, leaving 9 bases of the junction unmatched. The CDR3 runs 14 residues. Germline lookup yields CDR1 SEHNR and CDR2 FQNEAQ (reference sequence). The CDR3 reads CASSSGTGDTKLFF. CDR3 coding DNA: TGTGCCAGCAGCTCCGGGACAGGCGATACCAAACTGTTTTTT.

V gene TRBV4-2 combines with J gene TRBJ2-3; 10 bases are shared with TRBD1. Germline V CDR1 and CDR2: LGHNA, YNFKEQ. With 2 bases clipped from V and 3 bases from J, the junction kept 5 bases outside the gene matches. This CDR3 is 16 amino acids long. CDR3 protein: CASSQRPGQGTDTQYF. CDR3 coding DNA: TGTGCCAGCAGCCAACGCCCGGGACAGGGGACAGATACGCAGTATTTT.

The chain has TRBV19 and TRBJ2-7, with 7 nucleotides matching TRBD2. Trimming took 2 bases from V and 2 from J; bases not matched to a gene: 3. The germline gives CDR1 LNHDA, CDR2 SQIVND (reference sequence). CDR3 length: 14 residues. The CDR3 coding sequence is TGTGCCAGTAGTATAAAAGCGGGGACCTACGAGCAGTACTTC. Protein sequence: CASSIKAGTYEQYF.

The chain recombines TRBV15 with TRBJ1-1; 8 bases match TRBD1. Germline CDR1 LNHNV, CDR2 YYDKDF (reference sequence). The J segment lost 1 base and the V segment lost 5 bases, leaving 3 bases of the junction unmatched. The CDR3 has 14 amino acids. The CDR3 reads CATSQGTGNTEAFF. Here the CDR3 DNA reads TGTGCCACCAGCCAAGGGACAGGGAACACTGAAGCTTTCTTT. The whole variable domain, filled in from reference TRBV15 and TRBJ1-1, reads DAMVIQNPRYQVTQFGKPVTLSCSQTLNHNVMYWYQQKSSQAPKLLFHYYDKDFNNEADTPDNFQSRRPNTSFCFLDIRSPGLGDTAMYLCATSQGTGNTEAFFGQGTRLTVV.

The chain couples TRBV10-3 to TRBJ2-6; D is perhaps TRBD2 (6 bases). CDR3 length: 14 amino acids. Germline lookup yields CDR1 ENHRY and CDR2 SYGVKD. V lost 7 bases to trimming and J lost 2 bases, with 9 bases between them. The CDR3 loop is CAITEGTGANVLTF. The CDR3 nucleotides are TGTGCCATCACGGAGGGAACTGGGGCCAACGTCCTGACTTTC.

The V and J genes are TRBV2 and TRBJ1-6; TRBD1 aligns across 10 bases. Losses at the gene ends were 6 bases for V and 10 bases for J; bases not matched to a gene: 12. Germline V gene lookup returns CDR1 SNHLY and CDR2 FYNNEI. The CDR3 covers 16 residues. The CDR3 loop reads CASSRRVDRGESPLHF. CDR3 DNA: TGTGCCAGCAGCCGTCGGGTGGACAGGGGGGAATCACCCCTCCACTTT.

V usage is TRBV21-1 and J usage is TRBJ1-3; the D call TRBD1 from the table was never checked on the DNA. TRBV21-1 is annotated as a pseudogene. CDR3 size: 18 residues. This CDR3 is CASSNTYHRGSSGNTIYF. CDR3 nucleotides: TGTGCCAGCAGCAACACCTACCATAGGGGATCCTCTGGAAACACCATATATTTT.

CDR3: CAISQRLAATDTQYF. The CDR3 nucleotides are TGTGCCATCAGTCAAAGACTAGCGGCGACAGATACGCAGTATTTT. The chain carries TRBV10-3 and TRBJ2-3; 9 bases are shared with TRBD2. The CDR3 is 15 residues long. The V and J ends lost 5 bases and 3 bases, in that order; junction bases with no gene match: 6. In germline, CDR1 is ENHRY, CDR2 SYGVKD.

The gene calls are TRBV9 and TRBJ2-5; a possible D gene is TRBD2 (5 bases). With 1 base removed from V and 0 bases from J, the gap between germline ends came to 10 bases. Germline V CDR1 and CDR2: SGDLS, YYNGEE. The CDR3 spans 15 residues. CDR3 coding DNA: TGTGCCAGCAGCGTATTGGCGGGCTACCAAGAGACCCAGTACTTC. Amino acid sequence: CASSVLAGYQETQYF.